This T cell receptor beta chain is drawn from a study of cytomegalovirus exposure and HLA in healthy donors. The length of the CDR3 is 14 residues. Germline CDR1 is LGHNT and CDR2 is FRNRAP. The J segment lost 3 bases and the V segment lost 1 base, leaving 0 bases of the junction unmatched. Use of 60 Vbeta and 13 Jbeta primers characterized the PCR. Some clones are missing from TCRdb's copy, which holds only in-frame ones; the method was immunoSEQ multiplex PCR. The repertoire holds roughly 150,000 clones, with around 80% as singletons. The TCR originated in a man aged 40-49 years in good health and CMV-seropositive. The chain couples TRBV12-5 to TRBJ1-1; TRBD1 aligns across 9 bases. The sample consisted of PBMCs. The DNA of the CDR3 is TGTGCTAGTGGTTTGGACAGGGGGCACACTGAAGCTTTCTTT. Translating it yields CASGLDRGHTEAFF. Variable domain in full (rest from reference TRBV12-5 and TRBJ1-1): DARVTQTPRHKVTEMGQEVTMRCQPILGHNTVFWYRQTMMQGLELLAYFRNRAPLDDSGMPKDRFSAEMPDATLATLKIQPSEPRDSAVYFCASGLDRGHTEAFFGQGTRLTVV.